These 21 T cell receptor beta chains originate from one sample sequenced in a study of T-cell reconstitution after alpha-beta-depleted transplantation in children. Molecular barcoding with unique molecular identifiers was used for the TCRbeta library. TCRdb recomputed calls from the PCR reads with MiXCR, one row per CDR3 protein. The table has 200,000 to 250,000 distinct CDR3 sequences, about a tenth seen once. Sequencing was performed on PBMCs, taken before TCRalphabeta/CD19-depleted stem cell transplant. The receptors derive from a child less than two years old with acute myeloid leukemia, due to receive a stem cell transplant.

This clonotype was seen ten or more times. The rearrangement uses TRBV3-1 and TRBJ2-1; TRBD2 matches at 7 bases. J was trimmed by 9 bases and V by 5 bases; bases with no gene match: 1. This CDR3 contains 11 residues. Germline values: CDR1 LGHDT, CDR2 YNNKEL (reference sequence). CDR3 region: CASSGRVEQFF. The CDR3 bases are TGTGCCAGCAGCGGGAGGGTTGAGCAGTTCTTC.

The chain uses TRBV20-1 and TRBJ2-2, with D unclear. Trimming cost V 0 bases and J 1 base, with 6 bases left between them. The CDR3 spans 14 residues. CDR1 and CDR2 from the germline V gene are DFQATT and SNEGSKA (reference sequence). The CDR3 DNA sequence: TGCAGTGCTAGAGATCTCCAGAACACCGGGGAGCTGTTTTTT. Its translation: CSARDLQNTGELFF.

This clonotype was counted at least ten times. The CDR3 region has the DNA TGTGCCAGCAGTTACTCAAGGACTAGCGGGAGGGCAGGCGAGCAGTACTTC. This gives the protein CASSYSRTSGRAGEQYF. This chain links TRBV6-5 with TRBJ2-7; 15 bases match TRBD2. The germline gives CDR1 MNHEY, CDR2 SVGAGI. The junction had 6 bases not matched to a gene; V was cut back by 0 bases and J by 6 bases. The CDR3 loop spans 17 amino acids.

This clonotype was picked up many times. The CDR3 loop is CASSQGAVGETQYF. CDR3 coding DNA: TGTGCCAGCAGCCAGGGGGCTGTAGGAGAGACCCAGTACTTC. The V and J genes are TRBV3-1 and TRBJ2-5; D is perhaps TRBD1 (6 bases). Germline CDR1 and CDR2: LGHDT and YNNKEL (reference sequence). Trimming removed 3 bases from V and 4 bases from J, with 12 bases in between. The CDR3 is 14 residues long.

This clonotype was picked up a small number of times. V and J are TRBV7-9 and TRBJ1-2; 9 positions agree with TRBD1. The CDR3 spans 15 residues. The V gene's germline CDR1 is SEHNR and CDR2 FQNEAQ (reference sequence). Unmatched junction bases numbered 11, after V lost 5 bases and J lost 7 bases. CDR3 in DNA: TGTGCCAGCAGCACTGGGGACAGGGTCATTTCTGGCTACACCTTC. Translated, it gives CASSTGDRVISGYTF.

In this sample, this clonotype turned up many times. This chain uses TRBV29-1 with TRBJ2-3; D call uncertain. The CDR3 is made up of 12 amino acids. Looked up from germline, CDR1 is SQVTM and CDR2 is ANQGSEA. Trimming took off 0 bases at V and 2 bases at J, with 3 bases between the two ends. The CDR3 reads CSVEEDTDTQYF. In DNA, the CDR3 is TGCAGCGTTGAAGAAGACACAGATACGCAGTATTTT.

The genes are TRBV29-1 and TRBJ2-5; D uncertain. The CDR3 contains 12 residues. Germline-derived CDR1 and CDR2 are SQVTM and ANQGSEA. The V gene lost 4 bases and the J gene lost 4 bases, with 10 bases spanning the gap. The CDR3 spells CSVGANLETQYF. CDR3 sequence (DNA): TGCAGCGTTGGGGCGAATCTAGAGACCCAGTACTTC.

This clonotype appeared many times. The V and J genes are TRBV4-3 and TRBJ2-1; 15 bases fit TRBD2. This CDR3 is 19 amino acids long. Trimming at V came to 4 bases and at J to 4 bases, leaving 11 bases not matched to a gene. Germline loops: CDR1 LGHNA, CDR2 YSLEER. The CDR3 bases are TGCGCCAGCAGCCCGGACGGACTAGCGGGAGGGACTGGATACAATGAGCAGTTCTTC. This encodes CASSPDGLAGGTGYNEQFF.

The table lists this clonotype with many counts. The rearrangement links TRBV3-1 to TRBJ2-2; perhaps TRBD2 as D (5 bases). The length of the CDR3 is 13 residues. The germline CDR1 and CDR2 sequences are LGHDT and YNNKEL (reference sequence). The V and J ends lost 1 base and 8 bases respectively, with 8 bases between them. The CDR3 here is CASSQGSGGELFF. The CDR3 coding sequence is TGTGCCAGCAGCCAAGGATCGGGAGGGGAGCTGTTTTTT.

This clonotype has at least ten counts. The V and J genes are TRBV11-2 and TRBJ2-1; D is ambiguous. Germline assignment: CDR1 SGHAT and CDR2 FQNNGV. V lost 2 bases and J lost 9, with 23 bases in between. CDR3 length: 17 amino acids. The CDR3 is CASSLPSTYDQHREQFF. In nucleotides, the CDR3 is TGTGCCAGCAGCTTACCCAGTACCTATGACCAACACCGTGAGCAGTTCTTC.

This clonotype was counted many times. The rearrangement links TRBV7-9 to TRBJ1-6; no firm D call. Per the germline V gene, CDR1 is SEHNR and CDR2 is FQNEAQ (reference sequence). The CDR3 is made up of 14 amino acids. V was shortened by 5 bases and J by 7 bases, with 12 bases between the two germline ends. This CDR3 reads CASSTGIPNSPLHF. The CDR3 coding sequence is TGTGCCAGCAGCACGGGCATACCCAATTCACCCCTCCACTTT.

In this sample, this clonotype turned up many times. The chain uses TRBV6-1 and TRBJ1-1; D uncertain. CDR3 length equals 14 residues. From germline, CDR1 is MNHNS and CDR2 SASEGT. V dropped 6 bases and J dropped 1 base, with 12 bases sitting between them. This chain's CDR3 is CASSPPSGNTEAFF. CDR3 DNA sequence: TGTGCCAGCAGCCCCCCGTCCGGGAACACTGAAGCTTTCTTT.

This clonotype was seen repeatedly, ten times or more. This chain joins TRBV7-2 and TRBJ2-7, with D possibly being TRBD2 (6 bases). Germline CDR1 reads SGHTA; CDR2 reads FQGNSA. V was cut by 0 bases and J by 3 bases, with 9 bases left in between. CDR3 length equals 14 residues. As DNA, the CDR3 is TGTGCCAGCAGCTTAGCGACGGGAGACTACGAGCAGTACTTC. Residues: CASSLATGDYEQYF. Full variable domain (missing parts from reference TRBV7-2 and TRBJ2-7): GAGVSQSPSNKVTEKGKDVELRCDPISGHTALYWYRQSLGQGLEFLIYFQGNSAPDKSGLPSDRFSAERTGGSVSTLTIQRTQQEDSAVYLCASSLATGDYEQYFGPGTRLTVT.

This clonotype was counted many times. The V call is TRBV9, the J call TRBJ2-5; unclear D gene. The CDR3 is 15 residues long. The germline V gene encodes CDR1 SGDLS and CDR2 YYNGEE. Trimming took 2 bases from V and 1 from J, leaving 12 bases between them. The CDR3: CASSVDGFSQETQYF. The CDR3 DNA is TGTGCCAGCAGCGTTGACGGGTTCAGCCAAGAGACCCAGTACTTC.

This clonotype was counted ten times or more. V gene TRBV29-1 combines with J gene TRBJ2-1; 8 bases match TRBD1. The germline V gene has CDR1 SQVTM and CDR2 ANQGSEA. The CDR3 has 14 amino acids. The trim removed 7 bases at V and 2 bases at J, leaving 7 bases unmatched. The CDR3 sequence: CSARTGGTYNEQFF. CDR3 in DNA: TGCAGCGCCAGAACAGGGGGGACCTACAATGAGCAGTTCTTC.

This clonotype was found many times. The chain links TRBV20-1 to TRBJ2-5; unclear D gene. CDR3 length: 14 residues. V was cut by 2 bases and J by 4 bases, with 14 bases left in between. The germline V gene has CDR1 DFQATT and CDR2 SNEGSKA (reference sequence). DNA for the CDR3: TGCAGTGCTAGAACGTCGGGCGTCCCAGAGACCCAGTACTTC. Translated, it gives CSARTSGVPETQYF.

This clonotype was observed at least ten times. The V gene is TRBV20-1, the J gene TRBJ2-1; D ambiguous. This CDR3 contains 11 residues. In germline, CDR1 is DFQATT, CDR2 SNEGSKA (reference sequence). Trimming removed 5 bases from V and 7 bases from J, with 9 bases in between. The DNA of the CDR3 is TGCAGTGCTCCAAGCCCGAATGAGCAGTTCTTC. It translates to CSAPSPNEQFF.

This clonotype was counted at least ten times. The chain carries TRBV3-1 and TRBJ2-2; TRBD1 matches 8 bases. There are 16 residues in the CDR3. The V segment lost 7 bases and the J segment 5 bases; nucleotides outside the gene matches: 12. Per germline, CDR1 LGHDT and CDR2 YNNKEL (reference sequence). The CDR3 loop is CASNDYDRGWTGELFF. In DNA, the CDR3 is TGTGCCAGCAACGATTACGACAGGGGATGGACCGGGGAGCTGTTTTTT. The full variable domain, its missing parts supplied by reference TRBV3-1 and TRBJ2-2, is DTAVSQTPKYLVTQMGNDKSIKCEQNLGHDTMYWYKQDSKKFLKIMFSYNNKELIINETVPNRFSPKSPDKAHLNLHINSLELGDSAVYFCASNDYDRGWTGELFFGEGSRLTVL.

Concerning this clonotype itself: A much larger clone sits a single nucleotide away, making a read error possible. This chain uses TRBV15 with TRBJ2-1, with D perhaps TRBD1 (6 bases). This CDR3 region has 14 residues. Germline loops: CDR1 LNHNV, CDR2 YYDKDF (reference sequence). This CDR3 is CATSRDTMNNGQFF. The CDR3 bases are TGTGCCACCAGCCGGGACACCATGAACAATGGGCAGTTCTTC.

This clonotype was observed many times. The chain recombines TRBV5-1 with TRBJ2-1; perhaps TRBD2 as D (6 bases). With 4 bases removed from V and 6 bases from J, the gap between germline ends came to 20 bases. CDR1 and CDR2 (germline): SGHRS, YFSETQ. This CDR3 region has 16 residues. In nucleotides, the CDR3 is TGCGCCAGCAGCCCCCTGACTAGTCTCCTAGGCAATGAGCAGTTCTTC. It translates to CASSPLTSLLGNEQFF.

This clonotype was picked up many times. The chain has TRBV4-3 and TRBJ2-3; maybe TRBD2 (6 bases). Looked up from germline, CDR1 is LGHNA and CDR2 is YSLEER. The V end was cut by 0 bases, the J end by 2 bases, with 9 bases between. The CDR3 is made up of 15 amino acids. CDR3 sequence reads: CASSQEWDFTDTQYF. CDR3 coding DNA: TGCGCCAGCAGCCAAGAATGGGACTTCACAGATACGCAGTATTTT.